One sample yielded the 5 T cell receptor beta chains listed below, sequenced in a study of regulatory T cells in long-lasting Graves disease. The time point is: newly diagnosed GD, antithyroid drugs for less than 3 months. PBMC RNA was the source of the TCR library. CDR3-region Arm-PCR and iRepertoire HTBI primers produced the TCR beta libraries. MiXCR was run by TCRdb on the multiplex PCR reads, yielding one entry per CDR3 protein. The sample gives approximately 270,000 distinct CDR3 sequences, about 18% of which show up once; 14% is in the top ten. These data were also filed under a second study, of T cells in Graves' hyperthyroidism and ophthalmopathy.

This material consisted of peripheral blood mononuclear cells (PBMCs), taken at new diagnosis, from a patient treated with antithyroid drugs. The source of these receptors is a woman in her twenties or thirties with Graves disease.

This clonotype was observed at least ten times. The chain is built from TRBV9 and TRBJ1-6; D ambiguous. V dropped 3 bases and J dropped 8 bases, with 6 bases sitting between them. From germline, CDR1 is SGDLS and CDR2 YYNGEE. The CDR3 consists of 12 residues. CDR3 sequence: CASSAEDSPLHF. Written as DNA, the CDR3 is TGTGCCAGCAGCGCGGAAGATTCACCCCTCCACTTT.

A remark on this clonotype: Since a far larger clone is one base different, this is likely a read error. The V call is TRBV5-1, the J call TRBJ2-4; a possible D gene is TRBD2 (6 bases). V was clipped by 4 bases and J by 13 bases, with 21 bases between them. Per germline, CDR1 SGHRS and CDR2 YFSETQ. The CDR3 is 14 residues long. The CDR3 region is CASSGGDSYNEQYF. The CDR3 nucleotides are TGCGCCAGCAGCGGCGGGGACTCCTACAATGAGCAGTACTTC. Full variable domain (remainder filled in from reference TRBV5-1 and TRBJ2-4): KAGVTQTPRYLIKTRGQQVTLSCSPISGHRSVSWYQQTPGQGLQFLFEYFSETQRNKGNFPGRFSGRQFSNSRSEMNVSTLELGDSALYLCASSGGDSYNEQYFGAGTRLSVL.

This clonotype was recorded a few times. Without the conserved terminal phenylalanine or tryptophan, this CDR3 likely stems from a read error. The chain uses TRBV3-1 and TRBJ1-2, with TRBD1 matching 7 bases. The CDR3 loop spans 14 amino acids. Germline lookup yields CDR1 LGHDT and CDR2 YNNKEL (reference sequence). V lost 4 bases and J lost 3; bases outside the gene matches: 5. Written as DNA, the CDR3 is TGTGCCAGCAGCCGAAAGGGGGCTGACTATGGCTACACCTCC. Residues: CASSRKGADYGYTS.

This clonotype was observed a few times. The chain employs TRBV20-1 and TRBJ2-2; possible D gene TRBD2, 6 bases. The CDR3 is 13 amino acids. Germline assignment: CDR1 DFQATT and CDR2 SNEGSKA (reference sequence). The germline V and J ends were trimmed by 4 bases and 7 bases, with 13 bases remaining between them. Here the CDR3 DNA reads TGCAGTGCTACCCGGGGGACCAGCGGGGAGCTGTTTTTT. Amino acids: CSATRGTSGELFF.

This clonotype occurred many times. The chain links TRBV7-2 to TRBJ2-7; the D gene is possibly TRBD1 (5 bases). With 5 bases removed from V and 5 bases from J, the gap between germline ends came to 16 bases. Germline V CDR1 and CDR2: SGHTA, FQGNSA. The CDR3 has 14 residues. CDR3 sequence (DNA): TGTGCCAGCAGCCCTGGCTCAGGGCTTGACGAGCAGTACTTC. As protein: CASSPGSGLDEQYF.